This T cell receptor beta chain was obtained from a study of glioma-infiltrating T cells. Remarks on this clonotype: Its antigen is undetermined. The conserved closing phenylalanine or tryptophan is absent in this CDR3, likely reflecting a read error.

Study-wide results and caveats: Gliomas, especially low-grade, showed above-expected tissue-blood divergence; non-neoplastic patients showed below. CDR3 overlap between tissue and blood was very small.

Using RNA template, CDR3s of TCR alpha and beta were amplified with iRepertoire arm-PCR. One-step reverse transcription and amplification started from about 100-400 ng of tissue mRNA or PBMC total RNA. TCRdb fed the multiplex PCR reads into MiXCR, producing one record per CDR3 protein. The sample has 90,000 or so distinct CDR3 sequences, 35% to 45% seen once. The germline V gene has CDR1 DFQATT and CDR2 SNEGSKA (reference sequence). The CDR3 sequence is 13 residues long. Sequencing input: glioma tissue, nonneoplastic brain tissue, or PBMCs (not recorded which). The clonotype originates from a human donor with low-grade glioma or glioblastoma, undergoing nonglioma brain surgery, or in good health (not recorded which). The chain recombines TRBV20-1 with TRBJ1-1; TRBD1 matches at 7 bases. The CDR3 spells CSPSGQVLAEAFS. CDR3 nucleotide sequence: TGCAGTCCTAGTGGACAGGTCCTCGCTGAAGCTTTCTCT.